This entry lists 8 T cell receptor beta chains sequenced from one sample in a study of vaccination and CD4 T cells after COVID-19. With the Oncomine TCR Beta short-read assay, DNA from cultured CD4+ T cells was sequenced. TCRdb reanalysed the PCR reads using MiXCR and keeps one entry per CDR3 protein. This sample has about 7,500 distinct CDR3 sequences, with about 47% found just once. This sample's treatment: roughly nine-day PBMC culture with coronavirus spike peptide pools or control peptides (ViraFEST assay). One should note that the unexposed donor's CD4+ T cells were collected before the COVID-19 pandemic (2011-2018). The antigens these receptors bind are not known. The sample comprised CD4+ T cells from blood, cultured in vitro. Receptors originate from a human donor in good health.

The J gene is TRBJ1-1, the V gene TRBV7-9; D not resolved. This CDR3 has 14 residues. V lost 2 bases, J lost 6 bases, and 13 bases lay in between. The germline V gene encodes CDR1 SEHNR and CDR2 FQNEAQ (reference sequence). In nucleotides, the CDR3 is TGTGCCAGCAGCTTATTTGTAGAAGGGTCTGAAGCTTTCTTT. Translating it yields CASSLFVEGSEAFF.

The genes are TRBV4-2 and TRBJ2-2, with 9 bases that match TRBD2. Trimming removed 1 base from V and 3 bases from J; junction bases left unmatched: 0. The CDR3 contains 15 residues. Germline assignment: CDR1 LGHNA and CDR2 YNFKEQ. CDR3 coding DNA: TGTGCCAGCAGCCAAGGGACTAGCGACACCGGGGAGCTGTTTTTT. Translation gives CASSQGTSDTGELFF.

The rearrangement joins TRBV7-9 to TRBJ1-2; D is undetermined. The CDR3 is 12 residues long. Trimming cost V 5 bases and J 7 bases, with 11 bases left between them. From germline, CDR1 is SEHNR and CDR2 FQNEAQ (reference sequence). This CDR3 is CASSPPDRGYTF. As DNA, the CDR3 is TGTGCCAGCAGCCCCCCCGATCGTGGCTACACCTTC.

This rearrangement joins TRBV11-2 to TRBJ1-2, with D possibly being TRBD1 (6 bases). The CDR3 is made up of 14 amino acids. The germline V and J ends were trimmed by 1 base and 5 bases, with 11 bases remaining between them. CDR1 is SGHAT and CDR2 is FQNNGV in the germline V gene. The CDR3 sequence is CASSLAWDMYGYTF. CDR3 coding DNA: TGTGCCAGCAGCTTAGCGTGGGACATGTATGGCTACACCTTC.

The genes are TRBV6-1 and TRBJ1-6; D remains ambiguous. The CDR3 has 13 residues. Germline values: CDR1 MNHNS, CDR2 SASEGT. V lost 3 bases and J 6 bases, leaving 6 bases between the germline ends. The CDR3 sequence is CASSDSFNSPLHF. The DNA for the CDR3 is TGTGCCAGCAGTGACTCATTTAATTCACCCCTCCACTTT.

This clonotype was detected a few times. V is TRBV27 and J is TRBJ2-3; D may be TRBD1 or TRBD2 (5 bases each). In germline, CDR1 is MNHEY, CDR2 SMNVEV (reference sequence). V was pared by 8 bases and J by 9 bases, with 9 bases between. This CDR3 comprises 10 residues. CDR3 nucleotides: TGTGCCAGCGGGACCAAAACGCAGTATTTT. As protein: CASGTKTQYF.

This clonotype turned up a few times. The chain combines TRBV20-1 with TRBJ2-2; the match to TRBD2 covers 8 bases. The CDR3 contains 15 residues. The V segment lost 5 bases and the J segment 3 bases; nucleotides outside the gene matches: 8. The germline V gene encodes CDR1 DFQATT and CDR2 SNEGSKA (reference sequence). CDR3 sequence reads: CSAPPLGGDTGELFF. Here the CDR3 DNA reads TGCAGTGCTCCTCCCCTCGGGGGGGACACCGGGGAGCTGTTTTTT.

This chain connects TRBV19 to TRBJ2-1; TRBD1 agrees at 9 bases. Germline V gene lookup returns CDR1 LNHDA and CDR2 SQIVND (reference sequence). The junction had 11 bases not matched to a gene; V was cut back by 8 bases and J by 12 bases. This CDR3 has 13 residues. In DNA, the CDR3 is TGTGCCAGTGGGACAGGGTACAGGACGGGGCAGTTCTTC. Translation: CASGTGYRTGQFF.